This is a list of T cell receptor beta chains from one sample in a study of beta chain features in type 1 diabetes. Some clones are missing from TCRdb's copy, which holds only in-frame ones; the method was immunoSEQ multiplex PCR. Among over 650,000 clones listed, 11% to 15% were seen once. Specimen: naive CD4+ T cells from blood. Receptor source: a man younger than 30 with type 1 diabetes. CDR3s include the opening cysteine and the closing phenylalanine or tryptophan. A D gene is named only where the DNA matches it firmly. The size field is filled for only some rows; it gives once, few, many or a size class.

v_call	j_call	d_call	clone_size	cdr3_nt	cdr3_aa
TRBV27	TRBJ1-5	TRBD1	.	TGTGCCAGCAGTTTGCGTCAGGGGGCAGAGTTAGGTCAGCCCCAGCATTTT	CASSLRQGAELGQPQHF
TRBV29-1	TRBJ2-7	.	.	TGCAGCGTTGGAGGGATCTACGAGCAGTACTTC	CSVGGIYEQYF
TRBV2	TRBJ1-2	TRBD1	.	TGTGCCAGCAGTGAGGGACAGGGAAACTATGGCTACACCTTC	CASSEGQGNYGYTF
TRBV18	TRBJ1-1	TRBD1	.	TGTGCCAGCTCACCAATCTTGGACAGGGCCACTGAAGCTTTCTTT	CASSPILDRATEAFF
TRBV30	TRBJ1-2	.	.	TGTGCCTGGTCCACGGATAACTATGGCTACACCTTC	CAWSTDNYGYTF
TRBV30	TRBJ1-2	.	few	TGTGCCTGGACTCCGGTCGTTAACTATGGCTACACCTTC	CAWTPVVNYGYTF
TRBV4-1	TRBJ2-3	TRBD2	few	TGCGCCAGCAGGCTAGCGGGGGGTACAGATACGCAGTATTTT	CASRLAGGTDTQYF
TRBV7-2	TRBJ2-7	TRBD1	.	TGTGCCAGCAGCTCGTTCCGGGACAGATGGGAGCAGTACTTC	CASSSFRDRWEQYF
TRBV5-7	TRBJ2-4	TRBD2	.	TGTGCCAGCAGCCCCTCCAGCGGGGATCCCAAAAACATTCAGTACTTC	CASSPSSGDPKNIQYF
TRBV6-1	TRBJ2-2	.	.	TGTGCCAGCAGTGATCGCGGAAGGAGCACCGGGGAGCTGTTTTTT	CASSDRGRSTGELFF
TRBV15	TRBJ2-1	.	.	TGTGCCACCAGCGGGTTCAATGAGCAGTTCTTC	CATSGFNEQFF
TRBV13	TRBJ2-3	.	.	TGTGCCAGCAGCTCCCAGTGGGCGGTTTCTAGCACAGATACGCAGTATTTT	CASSSQWAVSSTDTQYF
TRBV7-2	TRBJ2-3	.	.	TGTGCCAGCAGCCCTTTAGCAGGGTTTAGCACAGATACGCAGTATTTT	CASSPLAGFSTDTQYF
TRBV7-6	TRBJ2-7	.	.	TGTGCCAGCAGCTTAGCCCTAGGGGCCTACGAGCAGTACTTC	CASSLALGAYEQYF
TRBV11-1	TRBJ1-1	.	few	TGTGCCTCGCAAAGGGGACAAATGAACACTGAAGCTTTCTTT	CASQRGQMNTEAFF
TRBV2	TRBJ2-7	.	few	TGTGCCAGCAAGAGGACAGAGAGCTACGAGCAGTACTTC	CASKRTESYEQYF
TRBV30	TRBJ2-3	.	few	TGTGCCTGGAGTCCACTTAGCACAGATACGCAGTATTTT	CAWSPLSTDTQYF
TRBV7-6	TRBJ2-5	TRBD2	.	TGTGCCAGCAGCCCCGGGGGGGCGGGGGGACGCGAGACCCAGTACTTC	CASSPGGAGGRETQYF
TRBV29-1	TRBJ2-5	TRBD1	.	TGCAGCGTGGGGACAGAAGAGACCCAGTACTTC	CSVGTEETQYF
TRBV27	TRBJ1-1	.	.	TGTGCCAGCAGTTTATACAAGGGGTTATCAAGAAACACTGAAGCTTTCTTT	CASSLYKGLSRNTEAFF
TRBV11-2	TRBJ1-2	.	few	TGTGCCAGCAGCTTAGGCCCCAGGGTGTGGGATCTATATGGCTACACCTTC	CASSLGPRVWDLYGYTF
TRBV19	TRBJ2-1	.	few	TGTGCCAGTAGTCAAGTAGCGGACAATGAGCAGTTCTTC	CASSQVADNEQFF
TRBV27	TRBJ2-5	TRBD1	.	TGTGCCAGCAGTTCCCAAAACAGGGGGGAGACCCAGTACTTC	CASSSQNRGETQYF
TRBV19	TRBJ1-2	.	.	TGTGCCAGTAGTAACCTCGGCGGTGGCTACACCTTC	CASSNLGGGYTF
TRBV9	TRBJ2-2	TRBD2	.	TGTGCCAGCAGCGCCGGGACTAGCGGACTTGGGGAGCTGTTTTTT	CASSAGTSGLGELFF
TRBV11-1	TRBJ1-1	.	.	TGTGCCAGCAGCTCTTGGGGCGGACCCGCGAAAGGAGCTTTCTTT	CASSSWGGPAKGAFF
TRBV5-1	TRBJ2-3	.	.	TGCGCCAGCAGCGCCGGGGGCCACGCAGATACGCAGTATTTT	CASSAGGHADTQYF
TRBV14	TRBJ1-1	.	.	TGTGCCAGCAGCCAATTTCCTCTGGACGAGCTTGGGGGCACTGAAGCTTTCTTT	CASSQFPLDELGGTEAFF
TRBV6-6	TRBJ2-3	TRBD2	.	TGTGCCAGCAGATACGGGAGGGCGGGGACAGATACGCAGTATTTT	CASRYGRAGTDTQYF